These 24 T cell receptor beta chains were sequenced from one sample in a study of blood T cell repertoires in COVID-19. Clones were read by immunoSEQ multiplex PCR, and TCRdb kept only the in-frame ones, dropping some. The sample contains under 200,000 clones, approximately 74% of which appear only once. Sequencing was done on a sample of peripheral blood. Receptor source: a woman older than 75 with acute or convalescent COVID-19.

V and J are TRBV3-1 (or the pseudogene TRBV3-2) and TRBJ1-2; 8 nucleotides agree with TRBD1. V was pared by 2 bases and J by 8 bases, with 10 bases of the junction left unmatched. Germline V gene lookup returns CDR1 LGHDT and CDR2 YNNKEL (reference sequence). The CDR3 extends over 15 amino acids. The CDR3 coding sequence is TGTGCCAGCAGCCAAATATTCATCGGGACAGGCGGCTACACCTTC. The encoded protein is CASSQIFIGTGGYTF.

J is TRBJ1-2 and V is TRBV19; 7 bases map to TRBD1. The trim removed 6 bases at V and 5 bases at J, leaving 9 bases unmatched. The CDR3 has 14 residues. The germline V gene has CDR1 LNHDA and CDR2 SQIVND (reference sequence). CDR3 in amino acids: CASSPSGTVYGYTF. The CDR3 DNA is TGTGCCAGTAGCCCCTCGGGGACAGTTTATGGCTACACCTTC.

The chain links TRBV9 to TRBJ2-7; 7 bases fit TRBD2. V lost 3 bases, J lost 1 base, and 16 bases stayed unmatched. The CDR3 runs 18 residues. Germline V CDR1 and CDR2: SGDLS, YYNGEE. The CDR3 sequence is CASSGPSGGSGGSYEQYF. Here the CDR3 DNA reads TGTGCCAGCAGCGGCCCCTCGGGGGGTAGCGGAGGTTCCTACGAGCAGTACTTC.

This sequence joins TRBV19 and TRBJ2-1; D gene uncertain. The V end lost 0 bases, the J end lost 3 bases, and 6 bases lay between the germline ends. The CDR3 contains 14 residues. CDR1 and CDR2 (germline): LNHDA, SQIVND (reference sequence). CDR3 region: CASSIDRFYNEQFF. The CDR3, as DNA: TGTGCCAGTAGTATAGACAGATTCTACAATGAGCAGTTCTTC.

V gene TRBV5-4 combines with J gene TRBJ1-2; 10 bases fit TRBD1. Germline assignment: CDR1 SGHNT and CDR2 YYREEE (reference sequence). J was trimmed by 0 bases and V by 4 bases; bases with no gene match: 6. The CDR3 extends over 16 amino acids. CDR3 nucleotide sequence: TGTGCCAGCAGCCTTGACAGGGGGCAAGCTAACTATGGCTACACCTTC. Its translation: CASSLDRGQANYGYTF.

V usage is TRBV7-2 and J usage is TRBJ1-2; 11 bases match TRBD1. This CDR3 region has 14 residues. With 3 bases clipped from V and 5 bases from J, the junction kept 2 bases outside the gene matches. Germline V CDR1 and CDR2: SGHTA, FQGNSA. The CDR3 region is CASSLGTGGYGYTF. The CDR3 DNA reads as TGTGCCAGCAGCTTGGGGACAGGGGGATATGGCTACACCTTC.

The chain is built from TRBV5-1 and TRBJ1-2; D possibly corresponds to TRBD1 (6 bases). The CDR3 has 15 amino acids. Looked up from germline, CDR1 is SGHRS and CDR2 is YFSETQ. The V end lost 6 bases, the J end lost 1 base, and 16 bases lay between the germline ends. CDR3 nucleotide sequence: TGCGCCAGCACCCAAGGGGGGGGAGATAACTATGGCTACACCTTC. It yields the protein CASTQGGGDNYGYTF.

This clone was seen only a few times. The CDR3: CASTQSGGTEAFF. The CDR3 DNA sequence: TGTGCCAGCACCCAAAGCGGGGGCACTGAAGCTTTCTTT. The genes are TRBV27 and TRBJ1-1, with a tentative D call TRBD1 (5 bases). V lost 7 bases to trimming and J lost 4 bases, with 13 bases between them. The CDR3 extends over 13 amino acids. In germline, CDR1 is MNHEY, CDR2 SMNVEV (reference sequence).

The chain combines TRBV28 with TRBJ1-1; tentative D call: TRBD1 (6 bases). This CDR3 comprises 17 residues. The V gene lost 2 bases and the J gene lost 3 bases, with 19 bases spanning the gap. In germline, CDR1 is MDHEN, CDR2 SYDVKM. CDR3 loop: CASSLIGGAGVYTEAFF. The CDR3 nucleotides are TGTGCCAGCAGTTTAATAGGGGGGGCGGGCGTGTACACTGAAGCTTTCTTT. Complete variable domain (other parts from reference TRBV28 and TRBJ1-1): DVKVTQSSRYLVKRTGEKVFLECVQDMDHENMFWYRQDPGLGLRLIYFSYDVKMKEKGDIPEGYSVSREKKERFSLILESASTNQTSMYLCASSLIGGAGVYTEAFFGQGTRLTVV.

V usage is TRBV19 and J usage is TRBJ2-2; TRBD1 is a possible D gene (6 bases). The V gene lost 5 bases and the J gene lost 3 bases, with 16 bases spanning the gap. Per germline, CDR1 LNHDA and CDR2 SQIVND (reference sequence). The CDR3 is 16 amino acids. CDR3 nucleotide sequence: TGTGCCAGTAGTGGCCTAACGGGACACTACACCGGGGAGCTGTTTTTT. It encodes CASSGLTGHYTGELFF.

This clone was picked up a small number of times. The chain has TRBV5-1 and TRBJ1-1; possibly TRBD1 for D (5 bases). This CDR3 contains 14 residues. The germline CDR1 and CDR2 sequences are SGHRS and YFSETQ. V gave up 6 bases and J gave up 3 bases, with 15 bases separating them. The CDR3 here is CASNPGTLDTEAFF. The CDR3 region has the DNA TGCGCCAGCAACCCCGGGACTTTGGACACTGAAGCTTTCTTT.

The chain carries TRBV28 and TRBJ1-4; no definite D call. The V end was cut by 7 bases, the J end by 7 bases, with 10 bases between. Germline CDR1 is MDHEN and CDR2 is SYDVKM. The CDR3 runs to 12 residues. CDR3 in amino acids: CASTHEGEKLFF. Written as DNA, the CDR3 is TGTGCCAGCACCCACGAGGGTGAAAAACTGTTTTTT.

This chain links TRBV11-2 with TRBJ1-1; the match to TRBD1 covers 9 bases. From germline, CDR1 is SGHAT and CDR2 FQNNGV. This CDR3 has 15 residues. V lost 1 base and J lost 4; bases outside the gene matches: 4. CDR3 sequence: CASSLGTGAVTEAFF. The CDR3 DNA follows: TGTGCCAGCAGCTTAGGGACAGGGGCGGTCACTGAAGCTTTCTTT.

The chain uses TRBV2 and TRBJ1-6; D is possibly TRBD1 (5 bases). Trimming stripped 0 bases from V and 9 bases from J, with 15 bases between. The CDR3 sequence is 16 residues long. Germline values: CDR1 SNHLY, CDR2 FYNNEI. CDR3 sequence reads: CASSEAPSGGFSPLHF. CDR3 coding DNA: TGTGCCAGCAGTGAAGCGCCCTCCGGGGGATTTTCACCCCTCCACTTT.

There are a few counts of this clone. The J gene is TRBJ2-5, the V gene TRBV12-3 or TRBV12-4, with D possibly TRBD2 on 6 matching bases. CDR3 length: 13 amino acids. V was shortened by 3 bases and J by 5 bases, with 10 bases between the two germline ends. CDR3 region: CASSLAGLETQYF. The CDR3 DNA sequence: TGTGCCAGCAGTTTGGCGGGACTGGAGACCCAGTACTTC.

The V gene is TRBV28, the J gene TRBJ2-2, with D unclear. This CDR3 has 16 residues. V was clipped by 8 bases and J by 6 bases, with 22 bases between them. Per the germline V gene, CDR1 is MDHEN and CDR2 is SYDVKM. The chain's CDR3 is CASQSPILGSAGELFF. The CDR3, as DNA: TGTGCCAGCCAATCTCCAATTCTAGGTAGTGCCGGGGAGCTGTTTTTT. The full variable domain, in which reference TRBV28 and TRBJ2-2 provide the parts outside the CDR3, is DVKVTQSSRYLVKRTGEKVFLECVQDMDHENMFWYRQDPGLGLRLIYFSYDVKMKEKGDIPEGYSVSREKKERFSLILESASTNQTSMYLCASQSPILGSAGELFFGEGSRLTVL.

This chain connects TRBV19 to TRBJ1-5; D possibly corresponds to TRBD1 (5 bases). The CDR3 has 17 amino acids. CDR1 and CDR2 from the germline V gene are LNHDA and SQIVND (reference sequence). The V and J ends lost 3 bases and 4 bases respectively, with 19 bases between them. The CDR3 coding sequence is TGTGCCAGTAGTATCCCTCCGCCGGGGGATTGGAATCAGCCCCAGCATTTT. It yields the protein CASSIPPPGDWNQPQHF.

This clone was picked up a small number of times. The rearrangement uses TRBV28 and TRBJ2-7, with TRBD2 matching over 10 bases. Germline V gene data show CDR1 as MDHEN and CDR2 as SYDVKM. Losses at the gene ends were 5 bases for V and 2 bases for J; bases not matched to a gene: 3. CDR3 length equals 14 residues. The CDR3 here is CASSGAGGTYEQYF. The CDR3 DNA is TGTGCCAGCAGTGGAGCGGGGGGGACCTACGAGCAGTACTTC. The variable domain in full, completed from reference TRBV28 and TRBJ2-7, reads DVKVTQSSRYLVKRTGEKVFLECVQDMDHENMFWYRQDPGLGLRLIYFSYDVKMKEKGDIPEGYSVSREKKERFSLILESASTNQTSMYLCASSGAGGTYEQYFGPGTRLTVT.

This clone was observed a few times. The chain links TRBV6-5 to TRBJ1-4; TRBD1 might be the D (6 bases). V lost 6 bases and J 6 bases, leaving 17 bases between the germline ends. The CDR3 is 15 amino acids. Germline lookup yields CDR1 MNHEY and CDR2 SVGAGI. The CDR3 nucleotides read TGTGCCAGCAGGCCAGGGGAGGGGAAGGATGAAAAACTGTTTTTT. This gives the protein CASRPGEGKDEKLFF.

The V gene is TRBV23-1, the J gene TRBJ2-5, with a weak D call TRBD1 (6 bases). TRBV23-1 is identified as an open reading frame with a role that is uncertain. CDR3 length equals 17 residues. V lost 3 bases and J lost 3, with 20 bases in between. CDR3 sequence (DNA): TGCGCCAGCAGTCAGCTTTACAGGGTTCTGTCGGAAGAGACCCAGTACTTC. The encoded protein is CASSQLYRVLSEETQYF.

This clone was observed a single time. The chain couples TRBV19 to TRBJ2-7, with a weak D call TRBD2 (5 bases). Germline assignment: CDR1 LNHDA and CDR2 SQIVND (reference sequence). Trimming cost V 3 bases and J 5 bases, with 11 bases left between them. The CDR3 contains 13 residues. CDR3 coding DNA: TGTGCCAGTAGTATCCCGAGGGTAGACGAGCAGTACTTC. Its protein is CASSIPRVDEQYF.

CDR3 nucleotides: TGCGCCAGCAGTGGACAGATAAGCTCTGGGGCCAACGTCCTGACTTTC. This encodes CASSGQISSGANVLTF. The V gene is TRBV10-2, the J gene TRBJ2-6; maybe TRBD1 (5 bases). Germline loops: CDR1 WSHSY, CDR2 SAAADI. V shed 4 bases and J shed 0 bases, with 10 bases lying between them. The CDR3 is 16 amino acids.

The CDR3, as DNA: TGTGCCAGCAGCCCCCGACAGGGGGCGCGGACTGAAGCTTTCTTT. Amino acid sequence: CASSPRQGARTEAFF. This rearrangement joins TRBV7-9 to TRBJ1-1, with 10 bases matching TRBD1. CDR1 and CDR2 from the germline V gene are SEHNR and FQNEAQ (reference sequence). With V trimmed by 5 bases and J by 5 bases, 8 bases remained unmatched. The CDR3 extends over 15 amino acids.

Here the CDR3 reads CASTHRGTGKETQYF. The CDR3, as DNA: TGTGCCAGCACCCACCGAGGGACAGGGAAAGAGACCCAGTACTTC. V and J are TRBV3-1 (or the pseudogene TRBV3-2) and TRBJ2-5; 9 nucleotides match TRBD1. V was clipped by 7 bases and J by 3 bases; unmatched bases: 9. This CDR3 has 15 residues. The germline gives CDR1 LGHDT, CDR2 YNNKEL (reference sequence).